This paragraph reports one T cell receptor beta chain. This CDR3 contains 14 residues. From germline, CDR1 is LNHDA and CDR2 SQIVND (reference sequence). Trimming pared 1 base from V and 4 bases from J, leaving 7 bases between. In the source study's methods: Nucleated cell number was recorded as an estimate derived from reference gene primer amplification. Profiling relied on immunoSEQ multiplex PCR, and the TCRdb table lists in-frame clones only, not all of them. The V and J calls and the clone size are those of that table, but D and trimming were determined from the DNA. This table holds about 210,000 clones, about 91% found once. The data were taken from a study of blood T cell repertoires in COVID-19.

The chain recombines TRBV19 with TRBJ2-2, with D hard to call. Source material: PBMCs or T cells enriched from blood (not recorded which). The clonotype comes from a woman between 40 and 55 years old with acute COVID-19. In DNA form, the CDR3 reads TGTGCCAGTAGTATAGGAACTTTCACCGGGGAGCTGTTTTTT. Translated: CASSIGTFTGELFF.